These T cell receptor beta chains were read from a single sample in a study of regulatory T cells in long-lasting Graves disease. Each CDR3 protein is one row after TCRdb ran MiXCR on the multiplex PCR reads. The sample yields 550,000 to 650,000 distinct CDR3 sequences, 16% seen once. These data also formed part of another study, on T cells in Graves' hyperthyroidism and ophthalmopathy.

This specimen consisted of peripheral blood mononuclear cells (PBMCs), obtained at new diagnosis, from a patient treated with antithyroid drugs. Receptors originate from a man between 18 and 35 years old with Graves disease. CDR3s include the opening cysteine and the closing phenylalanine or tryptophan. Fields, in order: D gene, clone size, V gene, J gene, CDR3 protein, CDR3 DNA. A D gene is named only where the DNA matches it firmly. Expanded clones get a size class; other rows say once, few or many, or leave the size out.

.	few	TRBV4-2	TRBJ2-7	CASKRNGYEQYF	TGTGCCAGCAAACGTAATGGCTACGAGCAGTACTTC
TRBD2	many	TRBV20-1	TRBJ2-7	CSASPGTSGSRYEQYF	TGCAGTGCTAGCCCCGGGACTAGCGGGAGTCGGTACGAGCAGTACTTC
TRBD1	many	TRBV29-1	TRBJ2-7	CSARQGARYEQYF	TGCAGCGCGCGACAGGGGGCGCGATACGAGCAGTACTTC
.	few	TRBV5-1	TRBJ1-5	CASSFGDGNQPQHF	TGCGCCAGCAGCTTTGGGGATGGCAATCAGCCCCAGCATTTT
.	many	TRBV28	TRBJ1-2	CASREDSFASYTF	TGTGCCAGCAGGGAAGACAGTTTTGCCTCCTACACCTTC
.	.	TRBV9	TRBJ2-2	CASSVGRPAGTGELFF	TGTGCCAGCAGCGTAGGGCGGCCCGCGGGCACCGGGGAGCTGTTTTTT
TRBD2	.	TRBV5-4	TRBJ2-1	CASSLPGLDRDEQFF	TGTGCCAGCAGCTTGCCGGGACTAGATCGCGATGAGCAGTTCTTC
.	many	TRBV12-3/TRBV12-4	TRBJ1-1	CASTLGRENTEAFF	TGTGCCAGCACCCTCGGACGGGAGAACACTGAAGCTTTCTTT
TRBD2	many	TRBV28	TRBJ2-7	CASTLRGGLLEQYF	TGTGCCAGCACTCTCCGGGGGGGTCTTCTCGAGCAGTACTTC
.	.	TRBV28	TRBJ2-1	CASHLGRTHNEQFF	TGTGCCAGCCACCTGGGACGGACCCACAATGAGCAGTTCTTC
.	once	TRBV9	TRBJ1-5	CASSVSGKDRPQHF	TGTGCCAGCAGCGTGTCAGGGAAGGATCGGCCCCAGCATTTT
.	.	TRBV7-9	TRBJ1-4	CASSSASRIRNEKLFF	TGTGCCAGCAGCTCCGCTAGCAGGATCCGTAATGAAAAACTGTTTTTT
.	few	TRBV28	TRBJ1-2	CASSLSGIESYTF	TGTGCCAGCAGTTTATCGGGGATTGAAAGCTACACCTTC
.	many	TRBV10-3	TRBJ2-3	CAIKEVGSTDTQYF	TGTGCCATCAAGGAAGTAGGGAGCACAGATACGCAGTATTTT
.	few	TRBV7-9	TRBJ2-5	CASSPPLGAVLQETQYF	TGTGCCAGCAGCCCCCCCCTAGGAGCGGTACTCCAAGAGACCCAGTACTTC
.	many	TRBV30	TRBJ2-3	CAWSRDTVADTQYF	TGTGCCTGGAGTAGAGACACTGTAGCAGATACGCAGTATTTT
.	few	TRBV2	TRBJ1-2	CATLPPAVNYGYTF	TGTGCCACCCTCCCCCCAGCAGTAAACTATGGCTACACCTTC
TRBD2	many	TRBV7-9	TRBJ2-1	CASTTAAGGPYNEQFF	TGTGCCAGCACCACGGCGGCGGGAGGGCCCTACAATGAGCAGTTCTTC
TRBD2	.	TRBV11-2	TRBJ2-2	CASSHQRESRGELFF	TGTGCCAGCAGCCATCAGCGGGAGAGCAGGGGGGAGCTGTTTTTT
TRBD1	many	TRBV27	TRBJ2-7	CASRTGQPSSYEQYF	TGTGCCAGCAGAACGGGACAGCCAAGCTCCTACGAGCAGTACTTC
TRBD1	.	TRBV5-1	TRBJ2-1	CASSLIGTVSYNEQFF	TGCGCCAGCAGCTTAATTGGGACAGTCTCCTACAATGAGCAGTTCTTC
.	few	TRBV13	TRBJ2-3	CASSRLKLRGIIGTDTQYF	TGTGCCAGCAGCCGCCTGAAGCTCCGCGGGATAATTGGCACAGATACGCAGTATTTT
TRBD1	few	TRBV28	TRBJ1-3	CASSSNRGLGNTIYF	TGTGCCAGCAGTTCAAACAGGGGCCTCGGAAACACCATATATTTT
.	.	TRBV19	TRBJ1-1	CASSTVSSEAFF	TGTGCCAGTAGTACTGTCTCAAGTGAAGCTTTCTTT
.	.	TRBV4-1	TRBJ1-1	CASSQEGQRNTEAFF	TGCGCCAGCAGCCAAGAAGGTCAGCGGAACACTGAAGCTTTCTTT
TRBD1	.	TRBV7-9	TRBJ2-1	CASSLPDRDRVNEQFF	TGTGCCAGCAGCTTACCCGACCGGGACAGGGTTAATGAGCAGTTCTTC